The 25 T cell receptor beta chains presented below share a single source sample, sequenced in a study of blood T cell repertoires in COVID-19. TCRdb's copy holds only in-frame clones and misses some; the assay was immunoSEQ multiplex PCR. Here the sample spans about 140,000 clones, roughly 80% being singletons. The sample comprised peripheral blood. These receptors originate from a human donor in a cohort sampled during active COVID-19.

The chain uses TRBV19 and TRBJ2-3; 16 bases are a match to TRBD2. J lost 5 bases, V lost 6 bases, and 14 bases had no gene match. Germline V gene data show CDR1 as LNHDA and CDR2 as SQIVND (reference sequence). The CDR3 extends over 19 amino acids. DNA of the CDR3: TGTGCCAGTAGCCACCCGGGACTAGCGGGGGGGGCTATGGGAGATACGCAGTATTTT. It codes for CASSHPGLAGGAMGDTQYF.

This chain joins TRBV27 and TRBJ2-3, with TRBD2 identical over 10 bases. Germline V gene data show CDR1 as MNHEY and CDR2 as SMNVEV (reference sequence). The V and J ends lost 2 bases and 2 bases, in that order; junction bases with no gene match: 1. The CDR3 covers 15 residues. The CDR3 is CASSLGLAVTDTQYF. The DNA of the CDR3 is TGTGCCAGCAGTTTAGGACTAGCGGTCACAGATACGCAGTATTTT.

The genes are TRBV6-1 and TRBJ1-5; TRBD1 aligns across 7 bases. The CDR3 sequence is 14 residues long. The germline V gene has CDR1 MNHNS and CDR2 SASEGT. Trimming removed 3 bases from V and 7 bases from J; junction bases left unmatched: 6. CDR3 in amino acids: CASSDDRDQQPQHF. CDR3 bases: TGTGCCAGCAGTGACGACAGGGATCAGCAGCCCCAGCATTTT.

The rearrangement uses TRBV19 and TRBJ2-5, with D possibly TRBD1 on 5 matching bases. V shed 0 bases and J shed 5 bases, with 13 bases lying between them. This CDR3 has 15 residues. Germline CDR1 reads LNHDA; CDR2 reads SQIVND (reference sequence). CDR3 in amino acids: CASSIDRELRETQYF. The CDR3 DNA reads TGTGCCAGTAGTATAGACAGGGAACTTAGGGAGACCCAGTACTTC.

The rearrangement joins TRBV5-4 to TRBJ2-7, with D possibly TRBD2 on 5 matching bases. V was clipped by 4 bases and J by 6 bases, with 20 bases between them. The CDR3 has 15 amino acids. Germline-derived CDR1 and CDR2 are SGHNT and YYREEE (reference sequence). Here the CDR3 DNA reads TGTGCCAGCAGCCCCGAGGGTAGACTGATATTCGAGCAGTACTTC. This translates into CASSPEGRLIFEQYF.

This chain connects TRBV12-5 to TRBJ1-1; D uncertain. The CDR3 is made up of 12 amino acids. The germline V gene encodes CDR1 LGHNT and CDR2 FRNRAP. V lost 3 bases and J lost 8, with 10 bases in between. DNA for the CDR3: TGTGCTAGTGGTTTCACTTCGCCAGAAGCTTTCTTT. It yields the protein CASGFTSPEAFF.

V usage is TRBV19 and J usage is TRBJ1-5; D remains ambiguous. The CDR3 spans 15 residues. Deletions cut 1 base from V and 0 bases from J, with 7 bases between. Germline V lookup: CDR1 LNHDA, CDR2 SQIVND (reference sequence). CDR3 protein: CASSIVRDSNQPQHF. DNA of the CDR3: TGTGCCAGTAGTATAGTTCGGGATAGCAATCAGCCCCAGCATTTT.

J is TRBJ1-3 and V is TRBV19, with 8 bases fitting TRBD1. The CDR3 totals 17 residues. Trimming removed 8 bases from V and 0 bases from J; junction bases left unmatched: 12. Germline V gives CDR1 LNHDA, CDR2 SQIVND (reference sequence). The CDR3, as DNA: TGTGCCAGTGGGGGAAGAGGACAGGGTCTCTCTGGAAACACCATATATTTT. Protein product: CASGGRGQGLSGNTIYF.

This clone was seen more than once but under ten times. This chain links TRBV6-5 with TRBJ2-1, with TRBD1 matching over 9 bases. Germline V lookup: CDR1 MNHEY, CDR2 SVGAGI. Trimming took 4 bases from V and 4 from J; bases not matched to a gene: 2. The CDR3 contains 14 residues. Written as DNA, the CDR3 is TGTGCCAGCAGTTCCGGGACAGGGTACAATGAGCAGTTCTTC. It yields the protein CASSSGTGYNEQFF.

The V and J genes are TRBV7-9 and TRBJ2-3; D is uncertain. The V end was cut by 2 bases, the J end by 2 bases, with 8 bases between. The CDR3 sequence is 14 residues long. Germline V gives CDR1 SEHNR, CDR2 FQNEAQ (reference sequence). CDR3 residues: CASSLFRATDTQYF. In DNA form, the CDR3 reads TGTGCCAGCAGCTTATTCCGCGCCACAGATACGCAGTATTTT.

V gene TRBV28 combines with J gene TRBJ1-5, with 8 bases aligning to TRBD1. The trim removed 3 bases at V and 5 bases at J, leaving 9 bases unmatched. The CDR3 covers 16 residues. Germline assignment: CDR1 MDHEN and CDR2 SYDVKM. The CDR3 DNA sequence: TGTGCCAGCAGTTTCTTGGACAGGGTATTGGATCAGCCCCAGCATTTT. It codes for CASSFLDRVLDQPQHF.

Concerning this clone itself: One end of the junction is discordant with germline, which a read error may explain. The chain couples TRBV2 to TRBJ1-5; 11 bases align to TRBD1. Germline lookup yields CDR1 SNHLY and CDR2 FYNNEI. The CDR3 length is 15 residues. The CDR3 protein is CASSERTGGKQPQHF. The CDR3 DNA sequence: TGTGCCAGCAGCGAGAGGACAGGGGGCAAACAGCCCCAGCATTTT.

This rearrangement joins TRBV11-2 to TRBJ1-1, with D maybe TRBD1 (6 bases). Germline CDR1 and CDR2: SGHAT and FQNNGV. Trimming took 6 bases from V and 7 from J, leaving 15 bases between them. The CDR3 extends over 13 amino acids. CDR3 coding DNA: TGTGCCAGCAGAAAGACAGGAGTAAATGAAGCTTTCTTT. This codes for CASRKTGVNEAFF.

The chain is built from TRBV5-6 and TRBJ1-1, with TRBD1 matching 7 bases. CDR3 size: 11 residues. The germline gives CDR1 SGHDT, CDR2 YYEEEE. The V gene end was trimmed by 2 bases and the J gene end by 10 bases; junction bases not matched to a gene: 2. CDR3 DNA sequence: TGTGCCAGCAGCTTAAACAGGGGAGCTTTCTTT. Translating gives CASSLNRGAFF.

This clone was seen only a few times. The chain has TRBV7-9 and TRBJ2-7, with TRBD2 matching over 7 bases. Germline CDR1 and CDR2: SEHNR and FQNEAQ (reference sequence). The CDR3 has 14 amino acids. V trimming: 3 bases; J trimming: 5 bases; junction bases outside the gene matches: 7. Here the CDR3 reads CASSFFSGFHEQYF. In nucleotides, the CDR3 is TGTGCCAGCAGCTTCTTTAGCGGGTTCCACGAGCAGTACTTC.

This chain joins TRBV28 and TRBJ1-4; the match to TRBD1 covers 9 bases. The V gene end was trimmed by 4 bases and the J gene end by 4 bases; junction bases not matched to a gene: 7. From germline, CDR1 is MDHEN and CDR2 SYDVKM. The CDR3 sequence is 16 residues long. The CDR3 loop reads CASSSPGTGNNEKLFF. The DNA of the CDR3 is TGTGCCAGCAGTTCGCCCGGGACAGGGAATAATGAAAAACTGTTTTTT.

The chain carries TRBV5-8 and TRBJ2-5; 10 nucleotides agree with TRBD2. The V segment lost 0 bases and the J segment 4 bases; nucleotides outside the gene matches: 6. The germline V gene encodes CDR1 SGHTS and CDR2 YDEGEE. The CDR3 spans 16 residues. CDR3 nucleotides: TGTGCCAGCAGCTTGGTTCAAGCGGGGGGGACAGAGACCCAGTACTTC. It codes for CASSLVQAGGTETQYF.

This chain uses TRBV2 with TRBJ1-2; D call uncertain. This CDR3 comprises 12 residues. Germline CDR1 reads SNHLY; CDR2 reads FYNNEI. The V end was cut by 7 bases, the J end by 2 bases, with 8 bases between. In nucleotides, the CDR3 is TGTGCCAGCACCGAGGGAAACTATGGCTACACCTTC. Translating gives CASTEGNYGYTF.

The chain couples TRBV5-1 to TRBJ1-3; D is perhaps TRBD1 (6 bases). The CDR3 consists of 16 residues. The V and J ends lost 4 bases and 5 bases respectively, with 19 bases between them. Germline-derived CDR1 and CDR2 are SGHRS and YFSETQ. The CDR3 DNA follows: TGCGCCAGCAGCCCCGGGGGAGGGGGAGGAAGAAACACCATATATTTT. Its protein is CASSPGGGGGRNTIYF.

The chain employs TRBV3-1 (or the pseudogene TRBV3-2) and TRBJ1-1; tentative D call: TRBD1 (6 bases). The CDR3 covers 13 residues. V lost 6 bases, J lost 3 bases, and 11 bases lay in between. Per the germline V gene, CDR1 is LGHDT and CDR2 is YNNKEL (reference sequence). DNA of the CDR3: TGTGCCAGCAGTCGTGACAGGTACACTGAAGCTTTCTTT. Translating it yields CASSRDRYTEAFF.

The chain has TRBV6-1 and TRBJ2-5; D gene ambiguous. Germline V gives CDR1 MNHNS, CDR2 SASEGT. The V and J ends lost 0 bases and 13 bases respectively, with 6 bases between them. The CDR3 loop spans 10 amino acids. The CDR3: CASSEATRYF. DNA of the CDR3: TGTGCCAGCAGTGAAGCAACCAGGTACTTC.

This chain connects TRBV18 to TRBJ1-2; maybe TRBD1 (6 bases). The CDR3 covers 13 residues. CDR1 and CDR2 (germline): KGHSH, LQKENI. V was cut by 3 bases and J by 3 bases, with 8 bases left in between. The CDR3 nucleotides read TGTGCCAGCTCACCCCGGACAGACTATGGCTACACCTTC. As protein: CASSPRTDYGYTF.

The rearrangement links TRBV7-2 to TRBJ2-5, with TRBD2 identical over 8 bases. The CDR3 is 16 amino acids. Losses at the gene ends were 5 bases for V and 8 bases for J; bases not matched to a gene: 16. Germline CDR1 is SGHTA and CDR2 is FQGNSA. CDR3 protein: CASSPPGAGGLRTQYF. CDR3 bases: TGTGCCAGCAGCCCGCCGGGGGCGGGGGGCCTTCGAACCCAGTACTTC.

V usage is TRBV28 and J usage is TRBJ2-7; TRBD1 matches at 8 bases. There are 13 residues in the CDR3. Germline CDR1 reads MDHEN; CDR2 reads SYDVKM. Trimming cost V 4 bases and J 3 bases; bases outside gene matches: 2. This CDR3 reads CASSSTGDYEQYF. The CDR3 coding sequence is TGTGCCAGCAGTTCGACAGGGGACTACGAGCAGTACTTC.

V and J are TRBV21-1 and TRBJ2-5; the D call TRBD2 from the table was never checked on the DNA. TRBV21-1 is a pseudogene segment. This CDR3 spans 18 amino acids. Written as DNA, the CDR3 is TGTGCCAGCAGCAAAGCGCTTTCGACTAGCGGGGGACAAGAGACCCAGTACTTC. Translating gives CASSKALSTSGGQETQYF.